Sequencing of this T cell receptor beta chain was carried out in a study of vaccination and CD4 T cells after COVID-19. Study observations and caveats: Spike mono-reactive status applied to 304 of 307 vaccine-specific clones in convalescent patients.

Trimming removed 1 base from V and 7 bases from J, with 15 bases in between. From germline, CDR1 is SEHNR and CDR2 FQNEAQ (reference sequence). The CDR3 has 15 amino acids. Treatment denoted: approximately nine-day PBMC culture with coronavirus spike peptide pools or control peptides (ViraFEST assay). Worth noting for this clonotype: The antigen is unknown.

The Oncomine TCR Beta short-read assay sequenced DNA from cultured CD4+ T cells. TCRdb re-called the PCR reads with MiXCR, one entry per CDR3 protein. In the table there are around 20,000 distinct CDR3 sequences, nearly 60% of which are singletons. The chain couples TRBV7-9 to TRBJ2-3, with D maybe TRBD2 (6 bases). The sequence derives from a human donor who had recovered from COVID-19. The material sequenced was CD4+ T cells from blood, cultured in vitro, taken before SARS-CoV-2 vaccination. In DNA, the CDR3 is TGTGCCAGCAGCTTAGAGGGACTGGGGATAAATACGCAGTATTTT. Translating gives CASSLEGLGINTQYF.